The 20 T cell receptor beta chains listed next were all sequenced from one sample in a study of blood T cell repertoires in COVID-19. Sequencing was performed with immunoSEQ multiplex PCR; in TCRdb, only in-frame clones are kept and a portion is missing. This table has 65,000 to 80,000 clones, 82% appearing once. The sequenced sample was peripheral blood. Source of these receptors: a human donor in a cohort sampled during active COVID-19.

In its sample, this clone was seen a few times. The V gene is TRBV7-2, the J gene TRBJ2-3; D ambiguous. The V gene's germline CDR1 is SGHTA and CDR2 FQGNSA. The CDR3 totals 13 residues. Trimming removed 8 bases from V and 5 bases from J, with 14 bases in between. This chain's CDR3 is CASSPSRRDTQYF. CDR3 sequence (DNA): TGTGCCAGCTCCCCTTCCCGTCGAGATACGCAGTATTTT. Drawing the rest from reference TRBV7-2 and TRBJ2-3, the complete variable domain is GAGVSQSPSNKVTEKGKDVELRCDPISGHTALYWYRQSLGQGLEFLIYFQGNSAPDKSGLPSDRFSAERTGGSVSTLTIQRTQQEDSAVYLCASSPSRRDTQYFGPGTRLTVL.

This chain joins TRBV2 and TRBJ2-4, with a tentative D call TRBD2 (6 bases). The V gene lost 6 bases and the J gene lost 5 bases, with 11 bases spanning the gap. Germline values: CDR1 SNHLY, CDR2 FYNNEI. This CDR3 spans 13 amino acids. CDR3 sequence reads: CASSAGSENIQYF. In DNA, the CDR3 is TGTGCCAGCAGCGCGGGGTCGGAAAACATTCAGTACTTC.

This chain uses TRBV7-8 with TRBJ2-7; D may be TRBD1 (7 bases). This CDR3 region has 15 residues. The V end lost 0 bases, the J end lost 7 bases, and 16 bases lay between the germline ends. Germline V gives CDR1 SGHVS, CDR2 FQNEAQ. CDR3 sequence: CASSLAGQRGREQYF. The DNA for the CDR3 is TGTGCCAGCAGCTTAGCGGGACAGAGGGGGAGGGAGCAGTACTTC.

The V gene is TRBV7-2, the J gene TRBJ1-1, with a weak D call TRBD1 (6 bases). This CDR3 comprises 15 residues. V was cut by 5 bases and J by 1 base, with 14 bases left in between. Looked up from germline, CDR1 is SGHTA and CDR2 is FQGNSA. The CDR3 sequence: CASSPPRGGNTEAFF. The CDR3 nucleotides are TGTGCCAGCAGCCCCCCTAGGGGGGGGAACACTGAAGCTTTCTTT.

The chain combines TRBV10-1 with TRBJ2-5; D not resolved. CDR3 length: 13 residues. V was shortened by 10 bases and J by 5 bases, with 17 bases between the two germline ends. Germline lookup yields CDR1 WNHNN and CDR2 SYGVQD (reference sequence). CDR3 in amino acids: CATSKEPQETQYF. The CDR3 DNA follows: TGCGCCACCTCAAAAGAACCCCAGGAGACCCAGTACTTC.

This clone was picked up a small number of times. The J gene is TRBJ2-5, the V gene TRBV10-1; D gene ambiguous. The CDR3 covers 16 residues. V was pared by 2 bases and J by 1 base, with 14 bases between. Germline V gives CDR1 WNHNN, CDR2 SYGVQD (reference sequence). The CDR3 sequence is CASSEPTGGSQETQYF. CDR3 DNA sequence: TGCGCCAGCAGTGAGCCTACTGGCGGCAGCCAAGAGACCCAGTACTTC.

This clone was seen more than once but under ten times. The chain carries TRBV4-1 and TRBJ2-1; the match to TRBD2 covers 11 bases. Looked up from germline, CDR1 is MGHRA and CDR2 is YSYEKL. The junction had 9 bases not matched to a gene; V was cut back by 6 bases and J by 5 bases. CDR3 length equals 16 residues. The CDR3 sequence: CASRQVSGGAHNEQFF. As DNA, the CDR3 is TGCGCCAGCAGGCAGGTTAGCGGGGGGGCTCACAATGAGCAGTTCTTC.

The rearrangement joins TRBV20-1 to TRBJ1-1; 7 nucleotides line up with TRBD1. The V and J ends lost 3 bases and 6 bases, in that order; junction bases with no gene match: 1. From germline, CDR1 is DFQATT and CDR2 SNEGSKA (reference sequence). This CDR3 is 11 amino acids long. This CDR3 reads CSARGTAEAFF. In nucleotides, the CDR3 is TGCAGTGCTAGGGGGACAGCTGAAGCTTTCTTT.

The gene calls are TRBV25-1 and TRBJ2-7, with 12 bases aligning to TRBD2. The CDR3 extends over 15 amino acids. Unmatched junction bases numbered 3, after V lost 5 bases and J lost 1 base. Germline CDR1 reads MGHDK; CDR2 reads SYGVNS. CDR3 protein: CASSSGLAGSYEQYF. The CDR3 DNA reads TGTGCCAGCAGTTCGGGACTAGCGGGTTCCTACGAGCAGTACTTC.

The J gene is TRBJ2-7, the V gene TRBV10-3, with 10 bases fitting TRBD1. Germline V CDR1 and CDR2: ENHRY, SYGVKD. The ends lost 7 bases at V and 3 bases at J; junction bases unmatched: 9. This CDR3 region has 15 residues. This chain's CDR3 is CAITSGTGARYEQYF. The CDR3 region has the DNA TGTGCCATCACCAGCGGGACAGGGGCTCGCTACGAGCAGTACTTC.

In its sample, this clone was seen once. J is TRBJ2-1 and V is TRBV13; TRBD1 matches at 12 bases. The ends lost 5 bases at V and 5 bases at J; junction bases unmatched: 7. This CDR3 comprises 16 residues. In germline, CDR1 is PRHDT, CDR2 FYEKMQ (reference sequence). In DNA, the CDR3 is TGTGCCAGCAGCCGCTGGGGACAGGGGGCTGACAATGAGCAGTTCTTC. It translates to CASSRWGQGADNEQFF.

This clone was recorded once. V and J are TRBV5-1 and TRBJ2-2; D gene ambiguous. The germline V gene encodes CDR1 SGHRS and CDR2 YFSETQ. The CDR3 is made up of 11 amino acids. V was pared by 3 bases and J by 8 bases, with 5 bases between. The CDR3 is CASSSQGELFF. The CDR3 DNA is TGCGCCAGCAGCTCCCAAGGGGAGCTGTTTTTT.

V and J are TRBV4-1 and TRBJ1-5, with unresolved D. The germline gives CDR1 MGHRA, CDR2 YSYEKL. V lost 1 base to trimming and J lost 3 bases, with 13 bases between them. The CDR3 is made up of 16 amino acids. In DNA, the CDR3 is TGCGCCAGCAGCCAAGTAGTCCTAGTAGTCAATCAGCCCCAGCATTTT. It codes for CASSQVVLVVNQPQHF.

The genes are TRBV19 and TRBJ2-4; D ambiguous. CDR3 size: 13 residues. Germline V CDR1 and CDR2: LNHDA, SQIVND (reference sequence). The V gene lost 10 bases and the J gene lost 9 bases, with 19 bases spanning the gap. The CDR3 region is CATRHGNGGIQYF. DNA of the CDR3: TGTGCCACAAGGCACGGCAACGGCGGCATTCAGTACTTC.

This chain joins TRBV7-2 and TRBJ2-7; 9 bases are shared with TRBD1. Germline V lookup: CDR1 SGHTA, CDR2 FQGNSA. The V segment lost 1 base and the J segment 5 bases; nucleotides outside the gene matches: 6. The CDR3 totals 15 residues. CDR3 DNA: TGTGCCAGCAGCTTAGTGGGGACAGGGTACAACGAGCAGTACTTC. It codes for CASSLVGTGYNEQYF. Based on the CDR3 plus reference TRBV7-2 and TRBJ2-7, the full variable domain is GAGVSQSPSNKVTEKGKDVELRCDPISGHTALYWYRQSLGQGLEFLIYFQGNSAPDKSGLPSDRFSAERTGGSVSTLTIQRTQQEDSAVYLCASSLVGTGYNEQYFGPGTRLTVT.

The V gene is TRBV5-1, the J gene TRBJ2-1; 7 bases agree with TRBD1. This CDR3 has 15 amino acids. V was pared by 3 bases and J by 8 bases, with 11 bases of the junction left unmatched. Looked up from germline, CDR1 is SGHRS and CDR2 is YFSETQ. The CDR3 sequence is CASSSTGQISYEQFF. CDR3 in DNA: TGCGCCAGCAGCTCCACGGGACAGATTAGCTATGAGCAGTTCTTC.

The chain has TRBV7-9 and TRBJ1-1; D unresolved. This CDR3 has 13 residues. V shed 3 bases and J shed 1 base, with 6 bases lying between them. CDR1 and CDR2 from the germline V gene are SEHNR and FQNEAQ (reference sequence). The CDR3 is CASSLEGNTEAFF. DNA for the CDR3: TGTGCCAGCAGCTTGGAGGGGAACACTGAAGCTTTCTTT. The entire variable domain, with the rest obtained from reference TRBV7-9 and TRBJ1-1, is as follows: DTGVSQNPRHKITKRGQNVTFRCDPISEHNRLYWYRQTLGQGPEFLTYFQNEAQLEKSRLLSDRFSAERPKGSFSTLEIQRTEQGDSAMYLCASSLEGNTEAFFGQGTRLTVV.

The V and J genes are TRBV20-1 and TRBJ1-5; D not resolved. Germline V lookup: CDR1 DFQATT, CDR2 SNEGSKA (reference sequence). Trimming cost V 4 bases and J 4 bases, with 11 bases left between them. CDR3 length equals 13 residues. The CDR3 is CSATDWRNQPQHF. CDR3 nucleotides: TGCAGTGCTACTGACTGGAGGAATCAGCCCCAGCATTTT.

This sequence joins TRBV4-1 and TRBJ1-2, with D uncertain. The ends were cut back, 1 base at V and 4 bases at J, with 13 bases in the middle. The germline V gene encodes CDR1 MGHRA and CDR2 YSYEKL. The CDR3 has 15 residues. Here the CDR3 reads CASSQAPKNAYGYTF. Here the CDR3 DNA reads TGCGCCAGCAGCCAAGCCCCTAAAAATGCCTATGGCTACACCTTC.

Only one count was recorded for this clone. This sequence joins TRBV12-3 or TRBV12-4 and TRBJ1-5; no firm D call. V gave up 0 bases and J gave up 4 bases, with 4 bases separating them. The CDR3 contains 13 residues. In nucleotides, the CDR3 is TGTGCCAGCAGTTTAGCTCGTAATCAGCCCCAGCATTTT. Translation: CASSLARNQPQHF.